Shown below are 23 T cell receptor beta chains from a single sample sequenced in a study of lymphopenia after photon versus proton radiotherapy. Assay used: immunoSEQ multiplex PCR; TCRdb lists only in-frame clones, some missing. This sample carries approximately 47,000 clones, approximately 85% of them seen once, and the ten largest clones take around 2.2%. Sequenced material: peripheral blood, taken from a patient treated with photon-based radiotherapy. Receptor source: a man aged 40-49 years with gastric cancer.

This clone was recorded only once. This chain joins TRBV6-5 and TRBJ2-7; TRBD1 might be the D (5 bases). Germline CDR1 reads MNHEY; CDR2 reads SVGAGI. This CDR3 spans 13 amino acids. The V and J ends lost 6 bases and 0 bases respectively, with 9 bases between them. Here the CDR3 reads CASRQVSSYEQYF. In nucleotides, the CDR3 is TGTGCCAGCAGACAGGTGAGCTCCTACGAGCAGTACTTC.

The genes are TRBV6-4 and TRBJ1-6; no firm D call. The CDR3 runs 13 residues. The V gene's germline CDR1 is MRHNA and CDR2 SNTAGT. The V gene lost 3 bases and the J gene lost 10 bases, with 10 bases spanning the gap. The CDR3 region is CASSESRGSPLHF. The CDR3 bases are TGTGCCAGCAGTGAATCACGGGGATCACCCCTCCACTTT.

The genes are TRBV28 and TRBJ1-2, with D maybe TRBD1 (6 bases). Per germline, CDR1 MDHEN and CDR2 SYDVKM. This CDR3 spans 14 amino acids. Trimming pared 6 bases from V and 5 bases from J, leaving 16 bases between. CDR3 sequence reads: CASRPGGAPYGYTF. The CDR3 DNA follows: TGTGCCAGCAGACCGGGGGGGGCGCCTTATGGCTACACCTTC.

This clone appeared a few times. V gene TRBV5-1 combines with J gene TRBJ2-7; 7 positions agree with TRBD2. Germline V gene data show CDR1 as SGHRS and CDR2 as YFSETQ. CDR3 length: 14 residues. V gave up 6 bases and J gave up 4 bases; unmatched junction bases: 10. CDR3 protein: CASKPLGRGYEQYF. The CDR3 DNA is TGCGCCAGCAAACCCTTAGGGCGGGGGTACGAGCAGTACTTC. Using reference TRBV5-1 and TRBJ2-7 for the parts outside the CDR3, the full variable domain is KAGVTQTPRYLIKTRGQQVTLSCSPISGHRSVSWYQQTPGQGLQFLFEYFSETQRNKGNFPGRFSGRQFSNSRSEMNVSTLELGDSALYLCASKPLGRGYEQYFGPGTRLTVT.

CDR3 protein: CASSQAPVVDPTGELFF. CDR3 in DNA: TGCGCCAGCAGCCAGGCCCCGGTGGTAGACCCCACCGGGGAGCTGTTTTTT. The chain recombines TRBV4-1 with TRBJ2-2, with D uncertain. There are 17 residues in the CDR3. The germline CDR1 and CDR2 sequences are MGHRA and YSYEKL. V dropped 3 bases and J dropped 4 bases, with 18 bases sitting between them.

This clone was seen only a few times. The V and J genes are TRBV29-1 and TRBJ1-2, with TRBD1 matching 7 bases. Looked up from germline, CDR1 is SQVTM and CDR2 is ANQGSEA. The CDR3 sequence is 15 residues long. With V trimmed by 0 bases and J by 2 bases, 6 bases remained unmatched. This CDR3 reads CSVEDALQGNYGYTF. CDR3 DNA: TGCAGCGTTGAAGATGCCCTACAGGGGAACTATGGCTACACCTTC.

This sequence joins TRBV2 and TRBJ1-1, with a weak D call TRBD1 (5 bases). Germline CDR1 reads SNHLY; CDR2 reads FYNNEI. Trimming removed 6 bases at V and 4 bases at J, with 15 bases between. The CDR3 has 14 residues. CDR3 residues: CASRGGWAGTEAFF. CDR3 bases: TGTGCCAGCAGGGGGGGATGGGCCGGCACTGAAGCTTTCTTT.

The chain combines TRBV14 with TRBJ2-5; perhaps TRBD1 as D (5 bases). The CDR3 sequence is 14 residues long. Germline V gives CDR1 SGHDN, CDR2 FVKESK. V was pared by 5 bases and J by 7 bases, with 17 bases between. Written as DNA, the CDR3 is TGTGCCAGCAGCGCCGACAGACTTCGAGGGACCCAGTACTTC. Translated: CASSADRLRGTQYF.

In its sample, this clone was seen a few times. The rearrangement uses TRBV11-2 and TRBJ1-6; D might be TRBD1 (5 bases). Looked up from germline, CDR1 is SGHAT and CDR2 is FQNNGV. The V end lost 3 bases, the J end lost 14 bases, and 17 bases lay between the germline ends. The CDR3 spans 14 residues. This chain's CDR3 is CASSFPRGEGALHF. The CDR3 DNA is TGTGCCAGCAGCTTCCCCCGGGGGGAGGGAGCCCTCCACTTT.

Regarding this clone: Additional DNA sequences in this sample encode the identical CDR3. The chain joins TRBV5-1 to TRBJ2-3; the match to TRBD1 covers 9 bases. Germline-derived CDR1 and CDR2 are SGHRS and YFSETQ. There are 16 residues in the CDR3. With V trimmed by 0 bases and J by 2 bases, 4 bases remained unmatched. The CDR3, as DNA: TGCGCCAGCAGCTTGGCGGGACAGGGCAACACAGATACGCAGTATTTT. Translated: CASSLAGQGNTDTQYF.

The chain links TRBV19 to TRBJ1-5; the match to TRBD1 covers 10 bases. CDR3 length: 16 residues. Germline loops: CDR1 LNHDA, CDR2 SQIVND (reference sequence). V shed 0 bases, J shed 2 bases, and the junction held 1 base outside the gene matches. The DNA for the CDR3 is TGTGCCAGTAGTATAGAAGGGACAGGGGGCAATCAGCCCCAGCATTTT. This sequence encodes CASSIEGTGGNQPQHF.

The chain recombines TRBV11-2 with TRBJ1-5, with a tentative D call TRBD1 (5 bases). The CDR3 runs to 13 residues. Per germline, CDR1 SGHAT and CDR2 FQNNGV. The V end lost 2 bases, the J end lost 5 bases, and 7 bases lay between the germline ends. CDR3 in amino acids: CASSLRGDQPQHF. For the CDR3, the DNA is TGTGCCAGCAGCTTACGAGGGGATCAGCCCCAGCATTTT.

The rearrangement uses TRBV5-4 and TRBJ2-2, with 8 bases fitting TRBD1. Trimming took 0 bases from V and 5 from J; bases not matched to a gene: 6. Germline V CDR1 and CDR2: SGHNT, YYREEE (reference sequence). The CDR3 spans 16 residues. CDR3 DNA: TGTGCCAGCAGCTTGGCAGGGGGCATTGGGACCGGGGAGCTGTTTTTT. Encoded protein: CASSLAGGIGTGELFF.

This clone was observed a handful of times. This chain uses TRBV7-3 with TRBJ2-7; D is undetermined. The CDR3 loop spans 13 amino acids. The V end lost 1 base, the J end lost 5 bases, and 9 bases lay between the germline ends. Per germline, CDR1 SGHTA and CDR2 FQGTGA. The CDR3 loop is CASSLSLDDEQYF. The CDR3 DNA is TGTGCCAGCAGCTTAAGCCTCGACGACGAGCAGTACTTC.

J is TRBJ1-1 and V is TRBV7-6, with a weak D call TRBD1 (5 bases). This CDR3 has 14 residues. Between the trimmed V and J ends, which lost 3 bases and 1 base, there was a span of 9 bases. Per germline, CDR1 SGHVS and CDR2 FNYEAQ. CDR3 amino acids: CASSLRGRNTEAFF. In DNA, the CDR3 is TGTGCCAGCAGCTTGAGGGGTCGGAACACTGAAGCTTTCTTT. The whole variable domain, remainder taken from reference TRBV7-6 and TRBJ1-1, is GAGVSQSPRYKVTKRGQDVALRCDPISGHVSLYWYRQALGQGPEFLTYFNYEAQQDKSGLPNDRFSAERPEGSISTLTIQRTEQRDSAMYRCASSLRGRNTEAFFGQGTRLTVV.

CDR3 residues: CASSPGNMNTEAFF. CDR3 nucleotide sequence: TGTGCCAGCTCACCGGGCAATATGAACACTGAAGCTTTCTTT. The rearrangement joins TRBV18 to TRBJ1-1; D uncertain. Trimming pared 3 bases from V and 0 bases from J, leaving 8 bases between. Germline assignment: CDR1 KGHSH and CDR2 LQKENI. This CDR3 is 14 amino acids long.

V usage is TRBV19 and J usage is TRBJ1-5; D unresolved. Germline loops: CDR1 LNHDA, CDR2 SQIVND (reference sequence). With 4 bases removed from V and 1 base from J, the gap between germline ends came to 5 bases. This CDR3 has 13 residues. CDR3 in DNA: TGTGCCAGTAGTACGGTCAGCAATCAGCCCCAGCATTTT. It is translated as CASSTVSNQPQHF.

This clone is a singleton in its sample. The chain is built from TRBV10-3 and TRBJ2-5; 9 nucleotides line up with TRBD2. Trimming cost V 2 bases and J 4 bases; bases outside gene matches: 5. Germline V gives CDR1 ENHRY, CDR2 SYGVKD. The CDR3 contains 15 residues. CDR3 DNA: TGTGCCATCAGTGAGCAGCGGGGGGTCCCAGAGACCCAGTACTTC. Protein product: CAISEQRGVPETQYF.

The chain links TRBV5-1 to TRBJ1-2; D call uncertain. Trimming left V 0 bases short and J 5 bases short, with 8 bases between. The CDR3 has 13 residues. Germline V gene lookup returns CDR1 SGHRS and CDR2 YFSETQ. CDR3 residues: CASSLASEYGYTF. Here the CDR3 DNA reads TGCGCCAGCAGCTTGGCCAGCGAATATGGCTACACCTTC.

The chain combines TRBV4-3 with TRBJ2-5; TRBD1 might be the D (5 bases). CDR3 size: 15 residues. CDR1 LGHNA and CDR2 YSLEER come from the germline V gene. Between the trimmed V and J ends, which lost 0 bases and 0 bases, there was a span of 8 bases. CDR3 loop: CASSQDQQDQETQYF. The CDR3 nucleotides are TGCGCCAGCAGCCAAGATCAACAGGACCAAGAGACCCAGTACTTC.

The V and J genes are TRBV7-9 and TRBJ2-1; TRBD2 matches 11 bases. CDR1 is SEHNR, CDR2 FQNEAQ, per germline (reference sequence). The V and J ends lost 5 bases and 6 bases, in that order; junction bases with no gene match: 9. The CDR3 totals 16 residues. This CDR3 reads CASSILAGGRLNEQFF. The CDR3 nucleotides read TGTGCCAGCAGCATTCTAGCGGGGGGCCGTCTCAATGAGCAGTTCTTC.

The chain joins TRBV5-1 to TRBJ1-4; D not certain. CDR3 size: 14 residues. Trimming left V 0 bases short and J 5 bases short, with 8 bases between. Germline loops: CDR1 SGHRS, CDR2 YFSETQ. CDR3 region: CASSLEGGNEKLFF. For the CDR3, the DNA is TGCGCCAGCAGCTTGGAGGGAGGCAATGAAAAACTGTTTTTT.

The V and J genes are TRBV5-1 and TRBJ1-1; 10 bases line up with TRBD1. The length of the CDR3 is 14 residues. V dropped 4 bases and J dropped 4; count of bases not matched to a gene: 4. The V gene's germline CDR1 is SGHRS and CDR2 YFSETQ. The CDR3 region has the DNA TGCGCCAGCAGCAACCGGGACAGGGGCACTGAAGCTTTCTTT. Its translation is CASSNRDRGTEAFF.